The clone carrying this TCR beta chain registers medium-sized (0.01 to 0.1%) by frequency. The record originates from a study of CD8 T cells in cerebrospinal fluid in Alzheimer's disease. In the study overall: Clonal expansion of CSF T cells was measured with plate-based and droplet-based single-cell sequencing.

From the 10x single-cell sequencing reads, TCRdb lists one entry per CDR3 protein and no DNA. The table lists over a thousand distinct CDR3 sequences. The CDR3 is made up of 14 amino acids. Germline V CDR1 and CDR2: SGDLS, YYNGEE. This chain joins TRBV9 and TRBJ1-1. The source is a human donor with Alzheimer's disease. The sample consisted of cerebrospinal fluid. Here the CDR3 reads CASSVGADNTEAFF.